This TCR beta chain derives from a study of technical replicates of blood from a few donors. Repertoires were generated with immunoSEQ multiplex PCR, while TCRdb's copy carries only in-frame clones and drops some. The profile shows about 83,000 clones, about 97% of them singletons. Trimming cost V 2 bases and J 6 bases; bases outside gene matches: 6. The CDR3 covers 15 residues. Germline CDR1 is MNHEY and CDR2 is SVGAGI. The chain is built from TRBV6-5 and TRBJ2-7; TRBD1 matches at 11 bases. Sequencing was performed on T cells isolated from PBMCs. The sequence was collected from a human donor in good health. The CDR3 protein is CASSYRGQGGGEQYF. The CDR3 coding sequence is TGTGCCAGCAGTTACAGGGGACAGGGGGGAGGCGAGCAGTACTTC.